This T cell receptor beta chain originates from a study of T cells after yellow fever vaccination. Study context: SMART-Seq v4 Ultra Low Input prepared libraries from low-cell fractions. The study, taken as a whole, reports: The secondary response peaked faster, at day 5 versus 15, but was weaker. A large majority of primary-vaccination clones showed up again after the booster (96% CD4, 88% CD8).

This CDR3 comprises 15 residues. Germline trimming cut 7 bases from V and 3 bases from J; bases unmatched to any gene: 10. In germline, CDR1 is SGHRS, CDR2 YFSETQ. One entry per CDR3 protein, called by TCRdb with MiXCR from the 5' RACE reads. The table has 150,000 to 200,000 distinct CDR3 sequences, 6.5% to 8.5% seen once. The table lists this clonotype with many counts. Its antigen is undetermined. The chain uses TRBV5-1 and TRBJ2-1, with TRBD2 matching 7 bases. The TCR comes from a man aged 18 to 30 who received the YFV17D yellow fever vaccine. The material was CD4+ T cells sorted from PBMCs, obtained less than 6 days after the first yellow fever vaccination. In DNA form, the CDR3 reads TGCGCCAGCGCGTTGTCGGGGGGTTACTACAATGAGCAGTTCTTC. This sequence encodes CASALSGGYYNEQFF.